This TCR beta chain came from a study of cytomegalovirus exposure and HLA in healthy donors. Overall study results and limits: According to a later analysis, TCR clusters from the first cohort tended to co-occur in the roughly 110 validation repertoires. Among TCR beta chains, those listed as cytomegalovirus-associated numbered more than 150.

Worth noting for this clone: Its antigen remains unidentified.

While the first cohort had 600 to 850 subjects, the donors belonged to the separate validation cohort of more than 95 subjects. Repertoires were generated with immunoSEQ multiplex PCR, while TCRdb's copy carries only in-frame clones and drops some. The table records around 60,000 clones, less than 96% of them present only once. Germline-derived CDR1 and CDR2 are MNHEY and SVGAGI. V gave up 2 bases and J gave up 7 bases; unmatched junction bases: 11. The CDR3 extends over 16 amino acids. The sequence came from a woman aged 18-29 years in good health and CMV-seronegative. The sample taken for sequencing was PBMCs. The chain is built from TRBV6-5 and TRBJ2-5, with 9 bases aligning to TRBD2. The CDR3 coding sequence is TGTGCCAGCAGTTACGGGTTAGCGGGGGACCCGGGGACCCAGTACTTC. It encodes CASSYGLAGDPGTQYF.